The sequence of this T cell receptor beta chain was determined in a study of cytomegalovirus exposure and HLA in healthy donors (dated by TCRdb to the late 2010s). Looking at the study overall: An earlier analysis of 587 of the donors reported about 260 Gb of sequence data and approximately 120 million unique TCR beta sequences obtained from 150 million to 200 million T cells. In the later analysis, no new phenotypic data were used to find candidate immune exposures; instead, reliance was placed on TCR beta sequences and their occurrence across donors. An early release covering about 600 HLA-typed donors comprised approximately 300 gigabases of sequencing data and tens of millions of unique TCR sequences. The study aimed to test whether signatures of past pathogen exposure could be identified by cataloging public T cell receptors. To study patterns of TCR occurrence, a later analysis re-analyzed previously published TCR beta repertoires from just over 650 donors and added high-resolution HLA genotyping. On average, about 200,000 unique TCR beta nucleotide sequences were sequenced per donor among some 420 genotyped donors of the cohort, with roughly a sixth of those sequences being non-productive. Donor age, sex, ethnicity and CMV serostatus were compiled alongside the repertoire data. In addition to the first cohort of 650 to 750 subjects, a separate validation cohort of 100 to 150 different subjects was used. Four or five DR-DQ haplotypes were handled as single units for association and clustering, since linkage in the cohort was strong. A later genetic analysis took genome-wide SNP genotypes for 398 of the 666 donors and used that subset as a discovery cohort. The study profiled the T cell repertoires of about 640 subjects by immunosequencing and related them to cytomegalovirus serostatus. To decide whether each TCR beta V gene segment behaved as functional or pseudogenic, an earlier analysis of some 570 of the donors relied on high-throughput TCR beta sequencing. Among the approximately 400 genotyped donors, around 81% belonged to the genetic ancestry cluster associated with self-reported Caucasian donors. The number of donors typed differed by locus, with about 620-630 for A, B, C, DRB1 and DQB1, more than 500 for DQA1, approximately 570 for DPA1, and 400 to 490 for DPB1. To predict cytomegalovirus infection status, the study combined high-throughput TCR immunosequencing, statistical association of individual TCRs with disease status, and machine learning. Every discovery cohort repertoire had been produced on one sequencing platform. Both class I and class II loci were covered by HLA typing, at four-digit resolution.

The method was the immunoSEQ multiplex PCR assay. A mixture of 60 forward primers for TCR Vbeta segments and 13 reverse primers for TCR Jbeta segments was used in the multiplex PCR. The CDR3 region of rearranged TCR beta genes was amplified from genomic DNA with a multiplex PCR assay. Amplified TCR beta libraries were sequenced as 87-base-pair reads on the Illumina HiSeq System. As for how the authors treated the data: Across the roughly 640 repertoires, a later analysis counted roughly 77 million unique TCR beta chains, approximately 10 million of which were shared by at least two donors. Raw reads were error-corrected and collapsed into unique sequences by a nearest-neighbor algorithm in which closely related sequences were merged to remove PCR and sequencing errors. Alignment of CDR3 sequences to IMGT reference sequences was used to assign V, D and J gene segments. For a sequence to be retained, a match of at least six nucleotides to both a V gene segment and a J gene segment was required. A rearrangement counted as productive if the CDR3 had no stop codons and remained in frame with V and J, and every other rearrangement counted as non-productive. Following IMGT convention, CDR3 was defined as the stretch from the second conserved V-encoded cysteine to the conserved J-encoded phenylalanine. Sequences without an unambiguous match to a single V gene segment were excluded from the earlier analysis of several hundred of the donors. In an earlier analysis of a few hundred of the donors, a V segment was called functional when productive rearrangements were above 56.7%, and segregating when the standard deviation between donors exceeded 5%. A statistical classification framework was developed to diagnose cytomegalovirus status using the catalog of TCR beta chain sequences. V and J gene assignment, in a later analysis, came from comparing TCR nucleotide sequences with IMGT/GENE-DB human TR gene sequences. The TCRdist pipeline was used in a later analysis to assign CDR3 sequences and most-parsimonious VDJ recombination scenarios. In a later analysis, each TCR beta chain was defined by its CDR3 amino acid sequence together with its V-gene family, and reads lacking a unique V-gene family were excluded. To address suspected cross-contamination and a sequencing artifact, a later analysis removed around 590 highly shared, low-generation-probability nucleotide sequences. A later analysis calculated a clonal expansion index for each public chain from normalized within-repertoire ranks of inferred template counts. In a later analysis, generation probabilities were computed with a VDJ recombination model fitted to out-of-frame rearrangements, and the resulting probabilities were checked against IGoR. In a later analysis, hypergeometric tests were used to score TCR-TCR, TCR-HLA and TCR-CMV co-occurrence, with a repertoire-size bias correction applied to TCR pairs. To estimate false discovery rates, a later analysis permuted the HLA or CMV assignments 20 times. In a later analysis, co-occurring TCRs were grouped with DBSCAN, and TCRdist sequence similarity was added when clustering was performed within HLA-allele-positive subsets. Co-occurrence clustering excluded repertoires with fewer than 30,000 or more than 120,000 public chains, plus five with anomalous nucleotide sharing. The source is immuneACCESS, and TCRdb retained only in-frame sequences with V and J called. Part of the clones is not carried over; for the studies checked, unresolved V genes explain less than half of this, and the remainder is unexplained. V and J calls and clone size follow that table, whereas D and trimming were derived from the DNA. The sample table lists more than 110,000 clones, 79% of them with a count of one. The ten largest clones take up approximately 0.97% of the sample.

The cohort consisted of 666 healthy bone marrow donors. All cohort members were sampled while nominally healthy, although unrecorded immune exposures were likely present. The donor was CMV seronegative and belonged to the group of 350 to 400 seronegative cohort members. A peripheral blood sample was provided by each donor, and peripheral blood mononuclear cells were used for TCR beta sequencing. The Qiagen DNeasy Blood Extraction Kit was used to extract genomic DNA from the blood cell samples. The investigation overall reported the following: In vitro tests confirmed that a few of the cytomegalovirus-associated TCR beta chains recognize cytomegalovirus antigens. In an earlier analysis of roughly 500 of the donors, most TCR beta V segments appeared in productive rearrangements about 87% or about 30% of the time, broadly matching IMGT annotations. The 87-base-pair reads could not distinguish some IMGT-functional V segments, including TRBV6-2 and TRBV6-3, so those segments were excluded. Correlated functional status among segregating V segments might reflect linkage disequilibrium, but an unknown experimental factor could not be ruled out. Strong co-occurrence of HLA alleles, especially DR and DQ, made assigning TCR associations to individual alleles difficult. According to a later analysis, parvovirus B19, influenza, CMV and Epstein-Barr virus appeared linked to several top co-occurrence clusters. While some public TCRs were present in many individuals, most TCR sequences turned up only very rarely across donors. Because counts were too low, 15 to 20 rarely observed V segments, including chromosome 9 orphons, were excluded from the earlier analysis of several hundred of the donors. Because HLA typing was unavailable for some donors at each locus, only the typed subset was used in association tests. In a later analysis, TCR association rates were found to vary across HLA loci, with the most associated TCRs seen for DRB1 alleles and the fewest for HLA-C alleles. In a later genetic analysis, fewer N-insertions in productive TCRs were reported among donors in an Asian-associated ancestry cluster than the approximately 670-donor mean. Cytomegalovirus status was reported to be diagnosed by the classifier with high specificity and sensitivity in both the original and validation cohorts. In a later analysis, HLA-associated TCR beta chains showed more clonal expansion and lower generation probabilities than non-associated chains that were equally common. CMV serostatus was the only immune exposure information available for the cohort. Only TCR beta chains were sequenced in this cohort, and the absence of alpha or paired-chain data limited detectable features. Specific HLA alleles were associated with over 15,000 TCR beta sequences at a false discovery rate of 0.05 in a later analysis. A further reported finding was that TCR beta sequences accurately predicted the HLA-A and HLA-B alleles for most subjects in the first cohort. A cluster of highly shared sequence variants was judged likely to be a technical artifact of the sequencing pipeline. According to a later analysis, most CMV-associated TCR beta chains appeared to be HLA-restricted, and the HLA associations seemed to be driven largely by CMV exposure. In the study, 150 to 200 TCR beta chains were listed as associated with cytomegalovirus. An association between a missense DCLRE1C variant and V-gene and J-gene trimming of TCR beta chains was found in a later genetic analysis and replicated in an independent cohort. Presence/absence analyses assumed roughly uniform sequencing depth across donors, an assumption that may not hold. It was suggested by the authors that the approach could potentially be generalized to other disease states and immunological phenotypes.

The germline V gene supplies CDR1 SGDLS and CDR2 YYNGEE. The CDR3 has 17 amino acids, counting the end cysteine and phenylalanine. Just the 51-base CDR3 DNA is kept, in frame starting at base 1. V and J are trimmed by 0 bases and 3 bases, and the gene matches miss 4 bases of the junction. Concerning this clone: Its antigen remains unidentified. Per-base quality was not reported, and no clone a single base away is much larger than it.

This TCR was sampled from a man aged 18 to 29 in good health and CMV-seronegative. The V and J genes are TRBV9 and TRBJ2-5; 14 bases in the middle match TRBD2. Input material: PBMCs. The nucleotide sequence is TGTGCCAGCAGCGTAGGGGCGACTAGCGGGGGGGAAGAGACCCAGTACTTC. Translation gives CASSVGATSGGEETQYF.